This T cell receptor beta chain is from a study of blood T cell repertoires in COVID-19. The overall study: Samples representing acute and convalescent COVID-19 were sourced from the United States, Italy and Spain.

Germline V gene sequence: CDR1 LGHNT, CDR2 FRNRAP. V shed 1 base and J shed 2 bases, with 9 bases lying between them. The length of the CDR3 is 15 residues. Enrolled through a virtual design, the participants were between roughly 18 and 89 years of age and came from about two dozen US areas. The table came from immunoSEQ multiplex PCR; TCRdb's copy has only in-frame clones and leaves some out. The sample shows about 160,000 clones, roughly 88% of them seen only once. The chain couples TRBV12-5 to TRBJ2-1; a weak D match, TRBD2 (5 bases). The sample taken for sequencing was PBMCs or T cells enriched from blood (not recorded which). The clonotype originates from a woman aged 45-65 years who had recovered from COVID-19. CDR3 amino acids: CASGLAGLAYNEQFF. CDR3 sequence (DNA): TGTGCTAGTGGTTTGGCAGGACTGGCCTACAATGAGCAGTTCTTC.